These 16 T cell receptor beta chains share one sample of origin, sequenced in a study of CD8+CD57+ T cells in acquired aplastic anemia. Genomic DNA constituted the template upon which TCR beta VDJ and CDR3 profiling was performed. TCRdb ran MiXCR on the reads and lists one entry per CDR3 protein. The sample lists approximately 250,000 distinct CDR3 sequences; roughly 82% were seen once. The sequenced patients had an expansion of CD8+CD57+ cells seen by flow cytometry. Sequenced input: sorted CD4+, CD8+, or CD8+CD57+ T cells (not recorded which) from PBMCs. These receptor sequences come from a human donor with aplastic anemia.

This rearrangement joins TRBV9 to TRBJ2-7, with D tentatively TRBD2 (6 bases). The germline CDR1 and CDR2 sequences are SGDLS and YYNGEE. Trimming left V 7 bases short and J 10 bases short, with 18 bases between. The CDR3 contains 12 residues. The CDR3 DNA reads TGTGCCAGCGGATTATCGGGGGATATTCAGTACTTC. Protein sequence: CASGLSGDIQYF.

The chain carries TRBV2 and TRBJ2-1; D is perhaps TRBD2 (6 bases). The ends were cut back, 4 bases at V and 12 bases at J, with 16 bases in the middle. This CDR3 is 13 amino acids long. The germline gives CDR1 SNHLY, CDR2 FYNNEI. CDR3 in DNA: TGTGCCAGCAGTGCTGGGGGGACGGATGGGCAGTTCTTC. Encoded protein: CASSAGGTDGQFF.

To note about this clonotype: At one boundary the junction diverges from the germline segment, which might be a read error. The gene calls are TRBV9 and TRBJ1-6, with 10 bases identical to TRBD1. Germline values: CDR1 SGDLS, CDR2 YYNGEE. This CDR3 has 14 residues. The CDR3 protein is CASSSDRGLAPHHF. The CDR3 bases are TGTGCCAGCAGCTCAGACAGGGGGCTAGCACCCCACCACTTT.

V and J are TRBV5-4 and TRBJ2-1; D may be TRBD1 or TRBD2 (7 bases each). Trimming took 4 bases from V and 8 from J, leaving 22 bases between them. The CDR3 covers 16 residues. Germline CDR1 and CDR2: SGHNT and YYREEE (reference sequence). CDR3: CASSETGAGGSDEQFF. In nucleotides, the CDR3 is TGTGCCAGCAGCGAAACAGGGGCCGGGGGGAGCGATGAGCAGTTCTTC.

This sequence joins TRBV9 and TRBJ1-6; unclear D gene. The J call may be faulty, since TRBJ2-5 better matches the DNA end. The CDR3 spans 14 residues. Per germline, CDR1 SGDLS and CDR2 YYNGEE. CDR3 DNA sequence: TGTGCCAGCAGCGTAAGGTCAATAGAAGAGACCCAGTACTTC. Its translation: CASSVRSIEETQYF.

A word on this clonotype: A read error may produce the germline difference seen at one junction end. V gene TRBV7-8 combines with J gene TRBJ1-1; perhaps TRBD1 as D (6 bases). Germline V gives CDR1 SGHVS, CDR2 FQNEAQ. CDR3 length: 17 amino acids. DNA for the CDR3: TGTGCCAGCAGCTTGGGGGACCGACAGGAAGGAAACAATGAAGCTTTCTTT. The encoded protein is CASSLGDRQEGNNEAFF.

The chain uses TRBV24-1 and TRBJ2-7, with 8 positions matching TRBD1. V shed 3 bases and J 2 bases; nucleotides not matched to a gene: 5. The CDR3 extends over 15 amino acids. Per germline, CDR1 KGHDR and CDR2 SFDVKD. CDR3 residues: CATSDRRTGPYEQYF. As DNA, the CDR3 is TGTGCCACCAGTGATCGACGGACAGGGCCCTACGAGCAGTACTTC.

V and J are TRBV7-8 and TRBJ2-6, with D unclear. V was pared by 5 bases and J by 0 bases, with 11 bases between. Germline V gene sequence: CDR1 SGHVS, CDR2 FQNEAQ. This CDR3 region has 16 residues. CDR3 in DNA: TGTGCCAGCAGCCCCGATCGAACCTCTGGGGCCAACGTCCTGACTTTC. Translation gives CASSPDRTSGANVLTF.

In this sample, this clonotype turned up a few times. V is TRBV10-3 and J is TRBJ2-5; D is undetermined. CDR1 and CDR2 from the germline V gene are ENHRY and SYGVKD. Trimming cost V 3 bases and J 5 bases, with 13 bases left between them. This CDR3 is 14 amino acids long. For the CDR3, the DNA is TGTGCCATCAGTGAAACGCTAGGGCAGGAGACCCAGTACTTC. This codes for CAISETLGQETQYF.

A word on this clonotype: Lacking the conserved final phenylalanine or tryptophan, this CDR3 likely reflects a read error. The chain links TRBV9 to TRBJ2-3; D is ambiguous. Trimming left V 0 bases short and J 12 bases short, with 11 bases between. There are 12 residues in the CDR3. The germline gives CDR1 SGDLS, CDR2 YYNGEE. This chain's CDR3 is CASSVGAEAQYY. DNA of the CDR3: TGTGCCAGCAGCGTAGGTGCAGAGGCCCAGTATTAT.

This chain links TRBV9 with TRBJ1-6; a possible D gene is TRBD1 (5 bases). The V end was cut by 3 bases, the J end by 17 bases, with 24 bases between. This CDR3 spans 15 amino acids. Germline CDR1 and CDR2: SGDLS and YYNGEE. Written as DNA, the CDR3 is TGTGCCAGCAGCGGGGGGGTGGGGACCACTGAAGCTTTCCACTTT. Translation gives CASSGGVGTTEAFHF.

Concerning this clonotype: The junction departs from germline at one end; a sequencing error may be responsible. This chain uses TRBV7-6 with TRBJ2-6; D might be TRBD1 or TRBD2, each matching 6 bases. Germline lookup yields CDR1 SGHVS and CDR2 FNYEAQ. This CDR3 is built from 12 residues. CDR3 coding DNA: TGTGCCAGCAGCCTTGGGGGGCACACTGAAGCTTTC. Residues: CASSLGGHTEAF.

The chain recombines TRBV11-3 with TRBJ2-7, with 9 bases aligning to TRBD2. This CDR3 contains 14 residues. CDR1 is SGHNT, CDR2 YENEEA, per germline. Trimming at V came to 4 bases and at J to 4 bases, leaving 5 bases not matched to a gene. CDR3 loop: CASSSAGGRYEQYF. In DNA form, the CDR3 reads TGTGCCAGCAGCTCAGCGGGAGGTCGATACGAGCAGTACTTC.

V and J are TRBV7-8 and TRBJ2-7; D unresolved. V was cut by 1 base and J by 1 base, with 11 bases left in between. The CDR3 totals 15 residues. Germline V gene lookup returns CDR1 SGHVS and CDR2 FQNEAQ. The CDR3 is CASSLGADLSYEQYV. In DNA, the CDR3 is TGTGCCAGCAGCTTAGGGGCAGACCTTTCCTACGAGCAGTACGTC.

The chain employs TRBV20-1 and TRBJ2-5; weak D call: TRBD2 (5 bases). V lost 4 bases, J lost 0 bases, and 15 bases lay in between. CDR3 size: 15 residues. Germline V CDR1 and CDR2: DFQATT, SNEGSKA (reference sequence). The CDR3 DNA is TGCAGTGCTATATCAAGGACTCCGTACCAAGAGACCCAGTACTTC. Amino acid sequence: CSAISRTPYQETQYF.

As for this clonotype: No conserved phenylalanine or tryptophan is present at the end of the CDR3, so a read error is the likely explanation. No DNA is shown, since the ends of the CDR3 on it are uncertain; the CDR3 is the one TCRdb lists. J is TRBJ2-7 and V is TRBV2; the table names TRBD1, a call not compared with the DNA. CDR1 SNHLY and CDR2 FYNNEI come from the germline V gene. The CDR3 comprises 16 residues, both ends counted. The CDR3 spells CASSKLEPLLYAQYFG.